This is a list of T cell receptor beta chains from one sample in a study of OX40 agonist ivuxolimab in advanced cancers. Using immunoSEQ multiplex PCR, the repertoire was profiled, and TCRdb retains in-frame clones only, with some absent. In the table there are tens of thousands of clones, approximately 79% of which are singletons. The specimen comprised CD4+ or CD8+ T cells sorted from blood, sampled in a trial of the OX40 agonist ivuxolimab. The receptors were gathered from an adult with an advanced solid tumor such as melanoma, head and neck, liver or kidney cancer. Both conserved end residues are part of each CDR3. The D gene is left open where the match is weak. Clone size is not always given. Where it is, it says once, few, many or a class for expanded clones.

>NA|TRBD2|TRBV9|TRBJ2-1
CASTNRPLADLYNEQFF
TGTGCCAGCACCAACAGGCCTCTAGCGGACCTCTACAATGAGCAGTTCTTC
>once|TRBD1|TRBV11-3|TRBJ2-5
CASSLDGTGGETQYF
TGTGCCAGCAGCTTAGATGGGACAGGCGGGGAGACCCAGTACTTC
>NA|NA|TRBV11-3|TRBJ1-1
CASSLGGDMNTEAFF
TGTGCCAGCAGCTTAGGCGGAGATATGAACACTGAAGCTTTCTTT
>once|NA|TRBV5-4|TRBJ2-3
CASSSWALTDTQYF
TGTGCCAGCAGCTCCTGGGCCCTCACAGATACGCAGTATTTT
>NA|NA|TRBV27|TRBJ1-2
CASSSDGWANYGYTF
TGTGCCAGCAGTTCCGACGGATGGGCTAACTATGGCTACACCTTC
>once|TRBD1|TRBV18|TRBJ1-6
CASSPLVTGDYNSPLHF
TGTGCCAGCTCACCTCTAGTAACAGGGGATTATAATTCACCCCTCCACTTT
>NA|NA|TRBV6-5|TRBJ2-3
CASTRRGTDTQYF
TGTGCCAGCACTCGCAGGGGCACAGATACGCAGTATTTT
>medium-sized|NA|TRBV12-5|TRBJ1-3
CASGPPFGGARGNTIYF
TGTGCTAGTGGTCCACCATTTGGGGGCGCCAGAGGAAACACCATATATTTT
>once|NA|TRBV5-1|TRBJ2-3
CASSLGPGAFTDTQYF
TGCGCCAGCAGCTTGGGTCCGGGGGCCTTCACAGATACGCAGTATTTT
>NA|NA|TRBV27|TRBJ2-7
CARFVDEQYF
TGTGCCAGGTTCGTCGACGAGCAGTACTTC
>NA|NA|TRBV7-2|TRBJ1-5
CASSPGSQGIRTNQPQHF
TGTGCCAGCAGCCCAGGGTCGCAGGGTATTAGAACCAATCAGCCCCAGCATTTT
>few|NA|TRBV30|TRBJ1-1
CAWEEGPMNTEAFF
TGTGCCTGGGAGGAGGGGCCGATGAACACTGAAGCTTTCTTT
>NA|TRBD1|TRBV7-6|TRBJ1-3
CASSLVPQGVDTIYF
TGTGCCAGCAGCTTAGTCCCACAGGGGGTTGACACCATATATTTT
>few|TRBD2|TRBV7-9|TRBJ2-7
CASSFGGASYEQYF
TGTGCCAGCAGCTTCGGGGGGGCGTCCTACGAGCAGTACTTC
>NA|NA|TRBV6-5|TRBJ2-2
CASSYSMETGELFF
TGTGCCAGCAGTTACTCGATGGAGACCGGGGAGCTGTTTTTT
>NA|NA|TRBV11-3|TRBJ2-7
CASSPPGLPGYEQYF
TGTGCCAGCAGCCCTCCGGGACTTCCCGGATACGAGCAGTACTTC
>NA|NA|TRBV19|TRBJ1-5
CASIDRGQPQHF
TGTGCCAGTATTGACCGGGGGCAGCCCCAGCATTTT
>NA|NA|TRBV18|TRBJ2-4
CASSPGLAKNIQYF
TGTGCCAGCTCACCGGGCCTAGCCAAAAACATTCAGTACTTC
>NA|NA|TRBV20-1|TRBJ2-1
CSAPLREQFF
TGCAGTGCCCCCCTGCGGGAGCAGTTCTTC
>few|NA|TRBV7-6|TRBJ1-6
CASSSDSRNSPLHF
TGTGCCAGCAGCTCGGACAGCCGAAATTCACCCCTCCACTTT
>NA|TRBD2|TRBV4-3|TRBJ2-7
CASSQDPGLAGTPYEQYF
TGCGCCAGCAGCCAAGATCCAGGACTAGCGGGGACTCCCTACGAGCAGTACTTC
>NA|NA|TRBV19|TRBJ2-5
CASSQGSGIGETQYF
TGTGCCAGTAGTCAAGGTTCCGGGATTGGGGAGACCCAGTACTTC
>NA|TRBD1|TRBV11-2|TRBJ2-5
CASSSGTGFGAQETQYF
TGTGCCAGCAGCTCGGGGACAGGGTTTGGGGCCCAAGAGACCCAGTACTTC
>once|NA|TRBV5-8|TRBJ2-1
CASSLLRPNEQFF
TGTGCCAGCAGCTTGTTACGCCCCAATGAGCAGTTCTTC
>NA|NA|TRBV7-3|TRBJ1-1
CASSLSPGDTEAFF
TGTGCCAGCAGCTTAAGCCCGGGGGACACTGAAGCTTTCTTT
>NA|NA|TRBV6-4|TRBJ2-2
CASSEGLDLNTGELFF
TGTGCCAGCAGTGAGGGACTCGACCTGAACACCGGGGAGCTGTTTTTT
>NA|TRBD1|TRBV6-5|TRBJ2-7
CASSYTTGKTYEQYF
TGTGCCAGCAGTTACACGACAGGGAAGACCTACGAGCAGTACTTC
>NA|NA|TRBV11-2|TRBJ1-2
CASSLVGGEYGYTF
TGTGCCAGCAGCTTAGTCGGGGGCGAATATGGCTACACCTTC
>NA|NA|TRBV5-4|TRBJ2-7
CASSLMLTYEQYF
TGTGCCAGCAGCCTAATGTTAACCTACGAGCAGTACTTC
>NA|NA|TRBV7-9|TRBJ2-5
CASISLDRYQETQYF
TGTGCCAGCATCTCGCTGGACCGCTACCAAGAGACCCAGTACTTC
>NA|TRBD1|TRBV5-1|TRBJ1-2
CASSLDRGQGNGYTF
TGCGCCAGCAGCCTTGACAGGGGGCAGGGAAATGGCTACACCTTC
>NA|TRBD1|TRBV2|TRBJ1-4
CASSRGPGEKLFF
TGTGCCAGCAGTAGGGGGCCGGGTGAAAAACTGTTTTTT
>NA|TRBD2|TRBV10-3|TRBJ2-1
CARSGPGGDYNEQFF
TGTGCCCGTAGCGGGCCCGGGGGGGATTACAATGAGCAGTTCTTC